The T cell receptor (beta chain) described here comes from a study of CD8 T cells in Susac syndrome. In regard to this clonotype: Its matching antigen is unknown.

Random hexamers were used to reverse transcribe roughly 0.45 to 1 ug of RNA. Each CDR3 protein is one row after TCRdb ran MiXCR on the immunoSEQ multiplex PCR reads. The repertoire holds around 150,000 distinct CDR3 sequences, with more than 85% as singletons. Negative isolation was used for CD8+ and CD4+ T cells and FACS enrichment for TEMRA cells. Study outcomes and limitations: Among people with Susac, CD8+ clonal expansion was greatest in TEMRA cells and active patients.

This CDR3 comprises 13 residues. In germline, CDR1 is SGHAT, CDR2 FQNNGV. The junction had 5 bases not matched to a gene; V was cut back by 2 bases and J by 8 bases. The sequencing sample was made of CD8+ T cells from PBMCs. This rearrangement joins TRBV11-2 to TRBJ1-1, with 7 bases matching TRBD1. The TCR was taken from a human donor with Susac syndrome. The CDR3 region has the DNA TGTGCCAGCAGCTTATCCGGGACAGTCGAAGCTTTCTTT. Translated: CASSLSGTVEAFF.